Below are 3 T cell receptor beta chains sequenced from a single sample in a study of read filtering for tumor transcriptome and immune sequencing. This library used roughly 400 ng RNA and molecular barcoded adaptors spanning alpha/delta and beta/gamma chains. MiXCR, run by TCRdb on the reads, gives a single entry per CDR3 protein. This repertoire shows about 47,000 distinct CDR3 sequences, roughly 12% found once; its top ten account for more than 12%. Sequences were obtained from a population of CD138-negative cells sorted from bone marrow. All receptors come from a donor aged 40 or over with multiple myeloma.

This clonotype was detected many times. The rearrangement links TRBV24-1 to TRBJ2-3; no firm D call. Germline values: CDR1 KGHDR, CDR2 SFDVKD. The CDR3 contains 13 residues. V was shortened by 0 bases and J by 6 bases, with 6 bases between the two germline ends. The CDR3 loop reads CATSDLEEDTQYF. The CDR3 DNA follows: TGTGCCACCAGTGATTTGGAGGAGGATACGCAGTATTTT.

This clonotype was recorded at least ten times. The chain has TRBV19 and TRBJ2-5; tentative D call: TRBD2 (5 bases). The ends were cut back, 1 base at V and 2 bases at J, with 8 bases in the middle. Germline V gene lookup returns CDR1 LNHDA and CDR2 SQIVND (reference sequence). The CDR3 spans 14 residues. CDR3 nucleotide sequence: TGTGCCAGTAGTATAGCCCTAGCTCAAGAGACCCAGTACTTC. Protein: CASSIALAQETQYF.

This CDR3 is CASSLSGGRANTGELFF. Written as DNA, the CDR3 is TGCGCCAGCAGCTTGTCTGGCGGGAGGGCAAACACCGGGGAGCTGTTTTTT. The V gene is TRBV5-1, the J gene TRBJ2-2; 9 nucleotides agree with TRBD2. The CDR3 spans 17 residues. In germline, CDR1 is SGHRS, CDR2 YFSETQ. The J segment lost 2 bases and the V segment lost 1 base, leaving 6 bases of the junction unmatched.